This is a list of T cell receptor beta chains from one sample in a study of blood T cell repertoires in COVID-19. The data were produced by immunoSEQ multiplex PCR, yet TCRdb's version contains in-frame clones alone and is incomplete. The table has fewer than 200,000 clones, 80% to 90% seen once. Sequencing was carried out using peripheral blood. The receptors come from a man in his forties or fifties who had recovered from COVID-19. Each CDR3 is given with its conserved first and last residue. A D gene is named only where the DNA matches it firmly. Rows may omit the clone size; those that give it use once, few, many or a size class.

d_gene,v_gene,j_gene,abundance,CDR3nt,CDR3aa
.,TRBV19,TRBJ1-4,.,TGTGCCAGACCCCACAGGGTTCGGCTTGAAAAACTGTTTTTT,CARPHRVRLEKLFF
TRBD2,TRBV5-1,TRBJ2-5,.,TGCGCCAGCAGCAGGCAGCGGGCGGGAGAAGAGACCCAGTACTTC,CASSRQRAGEETQYF
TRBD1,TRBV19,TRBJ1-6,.,TGTGCCACCCGAGCCGGTGCCGGGACAGGGTCAATGTCTGGGAATTCACCCCTCCACTTT,CATRAGAGTGSMSGNSPLHF
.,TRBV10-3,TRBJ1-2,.,TGTGCCATCAGTGACCAGGGTAGGGATGGCTACACCTTC,CAISDQGRDGYTF
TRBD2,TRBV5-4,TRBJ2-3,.,TGTGCCAGCAGCTTGGCAGGCGGGGGGGCAGATACGCAGTATTTT,CASSLAGGGADTQYF
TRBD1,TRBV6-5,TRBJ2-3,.,TGTGCCAGCAGCCGACAGGGTTCAGTAGATACGCAGTATTTT,CASSRQGSVDTQYF
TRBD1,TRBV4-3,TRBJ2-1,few,TGCGCCAGCAGCCAAGATTTCCGGACAGGGGAGCAGTTCTTC,CASSQDFRTGEQFF
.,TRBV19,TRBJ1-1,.,TGTGCCAGTAGGAGTAACACTGAAGCTTTCTTT,CASRSNTEAFF
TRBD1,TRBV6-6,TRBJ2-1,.,TGTGCCAGCAGTCCTGACAGGGCCTACAATGAGCAGTTCTTC,CASSPDRAYNEQFF
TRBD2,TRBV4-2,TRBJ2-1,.,TGTGCCAGCAGCCAAGAACGTCTGGCGGGGGGGCCCGGTGAGCAGTTCTTC,CASSQERLAGGPGEQFF
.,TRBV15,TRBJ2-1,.,TGTGCCACCGGGCTAACCTACAATGAGCAGTTCTTC,CATGLTYNEQFF
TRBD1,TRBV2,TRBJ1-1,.,TGTGCCAGCAGTGGGACAGGGGAGACTGAAGCTTTCTTT,CASSGTGETEAFF
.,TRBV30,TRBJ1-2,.,TGTGCCTGGAGTGTCGAGCCTACGATCTATGGCTACACCTTC,CAWSVEPTIYGYTF
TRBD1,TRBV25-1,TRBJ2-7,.,TGTGCCAGCAGTGAATTCGGGACAGGGGGGTCCTACGAGCAGTACTTC,CASSEFGTGGSYEQYF
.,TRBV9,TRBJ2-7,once,TGTGCCAGCAGCAAGTCCATGGGGGGCTCCTACGAGCAGTACTTC,CASSKSMGGSYEQYF
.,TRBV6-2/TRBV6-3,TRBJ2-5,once,TGTGCCAGCAGTTACTCGCTCGGCAGGGGCACCCAAGAGACCCAGTACTTC,CASSYSLGRGTQETQYF
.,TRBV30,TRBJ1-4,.,TGTGCCTGGAGTGTCGGTCAGGATGAAAAACTGTTTTTT,CAWSVGQDEKLFF
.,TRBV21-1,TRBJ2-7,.,TGTGCCAGCAGCAAAAAAAGGCCCCCCAACGGCTCGGACAGGCAAGAAGAGCAGTACTTC,CASSKKRPPNGSDRQEEQYF
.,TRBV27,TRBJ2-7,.,TGTGCCAGCAGTCCCTGGGCAGGGTATTGGAACGAGCAGTACTTC,CASSPWAGYWNEQYF
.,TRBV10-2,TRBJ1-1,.,TGCGCCAGCTTTATGAACACTGAAGCTTTCTTT,CASFMNTEAFF
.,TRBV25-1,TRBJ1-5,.,TGTGCCAGCAGTGAACAGGGCCGCAATCAGCCCCAGCATTTT,CASSEQGRNQPQHF
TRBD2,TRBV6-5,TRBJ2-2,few,TGTGCCAGCAGGCCCTTGGCGGGGGGGACCGGGGAGCTGTTTTTT,CASRPLAGGTGELFF
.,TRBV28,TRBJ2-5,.,TGTGCCAGCAGGGGGCTAGGGGGTTTTCAAGAGACCCAGTACTTC,CASRGLGGFQETQYF
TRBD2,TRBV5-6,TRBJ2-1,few,TGTGCCAGCAGCCCGCCCGGACTAGAGAACAATGAGCAGTTCTTC,CASSPPGLENNEQFF
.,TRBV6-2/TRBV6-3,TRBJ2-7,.,TGTGCCAGCAGTTACAGTATGAGGTTAAGCTACGAGCAGTACTTC,CASSYSMRLSYEQYF
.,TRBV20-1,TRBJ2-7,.,TGCAGTGCCGGGTTCTCCTACGAGCAGTACTTC,CSAGFSYEQYF
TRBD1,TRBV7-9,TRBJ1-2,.,TGTGCCAGCAGCTTGGAGGACAGGGGTTTACTTTATGGCTACACCTTC,CASSLEDRGLLYGYTF